These 12 T cell receptor beta chains came from one sample sequenced in a study of CD8 T cells in ankylosing spondylitis. Study-wide findings and caveats: Characteristic of ankylosing spondylitis blood, it appeared, was a TCR beta motif comprising about eight highly homologous variants.

These receptors lack a known antigen. TCRdb passed the 5' RACE reads through MiXCR, listing each CDR3 protein once. This table holds some 840,000 distinct CDR3 sequences, over 9.5% found once. Sample: blood, either unsorted or a sorted T cell fraction (not recorded which). The receptors stem from a male donor with ankylosing spondylitis.

This clonotype was counted many times. The chain joins TRBV29-1 to TRBJ1-2; D is undetermined. V gave up 5 bases and J gave up 5 bases, with 6 bases separating them. The V gene's germline CDR1 is SQVTM and CDR2 ANQGSEA. The CDR3 covers 10 residues. This chain's CDR3 is CSVRDYGYTF. The CDR3 DNA follows: TGCAGCGTTAGGGATTATGGCTACACCTTC.

The V and J genes are TRBV11-2 and TRBJ2-3; D is ambiguous. V lost 2 bases and J 6 bases, leaving 9 bases between the germline ends. The CDR3 is 13 residues long. Germline V gene sequence: CDR1 SGHAT, CDR2 FQNNGV. The CDR3: CASSLSGDDTQYF. The CDR3 region has the DNA TGTGCCAGCAGCTTATCGGGTGACGATACGCAGTATTTT.

This clonotype was seen only a few times. CDR3 residues: CASSPPRPISYEQYF. CDR3 nucleotide sequence: TGTGCCAGCTCACCCCCCAGGCCGATCTCCTACGAGCAGTACTTC. This sequence joins TRBV18 and TRBJ2-7; no firm D call. The germline CDR1 and CDR2 sequences are KGHSH and LQKENI. This CDR3 is built from 15 residues. The ends were cut back, 3 bases at V and 0 bases at J, with 12 bases in the middle. Looking up the rest from reference TRBV18 and TRBJ2-7 gives the full variable domain: NAGVMQNPRHLVRRRGQEARLRCSPMKGHSHVYWYRQLPEEGLKFMVYLQKENIIDESGMPKERFSAEFPKEGPSILRIQQVVRGDSAAYFCASSPPRPISYEQYFGPGTRLTVT.

This sequence joins TRBV19 and TRBJ2-1; maybe TRBD1 (5 bases). The CDR3 spans 12 residues. V lost 5 bases to trimming and J lost 10 bases, with 12 bases between them. The germline gives CDR1 LNHDA, CDR2 SQIVND (reference sequence). The CDR3 coding sequence is TGTGCCAGTAGTCCCGATTACAGGGAGCAGTTCTTC. It is translated as CASSPDYREQFF.

This clonotype was detected a few times. The chain couples TRBV20-1 to TRBJ2-5; D perhaps matches TRBD2 (6 bases). The CDR3 is 13 residues long. Trimming pared 0 bases from V and 3 bases from J, leaving 8 bases between. Germline V gives CDR1 DFQATT, CDR2 SNEGSKA (reference sequence). The CDR3 nucleotides read TGCAGTGCTAGAGATCCGGGGGAAGAGACCCAGTACTTC. Protein product: CSARDPGEETQYF.

V and J are TRBV11-3 and TRBJ2-3, with TRBD1 as a possible D gene (5 bases). Trimming took off 8 bases at V and 0 bases at J, with 12 bases between the two ends. CDR1 and CDR2 from the germline V gene are SGHNT and YENEEA. The CDR3 has 14 residues. In DNA, the CDR3 is TGTGCCAGCTCCCCAGGGCGGAGCACAGATACGCAGTATTTT. It specifies CASSPGRSTDTQYF.

This clonotype came up a few times. The chain uses TRBV12-5 and TRBJ2-7; D unclear. This CDR3 comprises 14 residues. Germline V gives CDR1 LGHNT, CDR2 FRNRAP. V lost 7 bases, J lost 3 bases, and 16 bases lay in between. The CDR3 DNA is TGTGCTAGTGCCGAGACCTCACCTTACTACGAGCAGTACTTC. This encodes CASAETSPYYEQYF.

This clonotype was counted a few times. The chain carries TRBV27 and TRBJ1-1, with 9 bases lining up with TRBD1. V was clipped by 6 bases and J by 12 bases; unmatched bases: 11. The CDR3 is 13 residues long. Per germline, CDR1 MNHEY and CDR2 SMNVEV (reference sequence). The CDR3 sequence: CASSPDRGKATFF. The CDR3 DNA is TGTGCCAGCAGCCCGGACAGGGGAAAGGCGACTTTCTTT.

V is TRBV7-2 and J is TRBJ2-3; the D gene could be TRBD1 or TRBD2 (5 bases each). The V end lost 5 bases, the J end lost 7 bases, and 13 bases lay between the germline ends. Looked up from germline, CDR1 is SGHTA and CDR2 is FQGNSA. The CDR3 contains 13 residues. The CDR3 nucleotides read TGTGCCAGCAGCCCCTCCGGGGCGAATACGCAGTATTTT. This translates into CASSPSGANTQYF.

V usage is TRBV20-1 and J usage is TRBJ2-7, with 12 bases identical to TRBD2. The CDR3 consists of 15 residues. Looked up from germline, CDR1 is DFQATT and CDR2 is SNEGSKA (reference sequence). V gave up 0 bases and J gave up 6 bases; unmatched junction bases: 6. The CDR3 coding sequence is TGCAGTGCTAGAGATCCTAGCGGGAGGGAAGGCGAGCAGTACTTC. It translates to CSARDPSGREGEQYF.

This clonotype was seen a few times. V usage is TRBV20-1 and J usage is TRBJ1-6; 8 positions agree with TRBD1. V shed 5 bases and J 10 bases; nucleotides not matched to a gene: 7. The CDR3 contains 13 residues. Germline CDR1 DFQATT, CDR2 SNEGSKA (reference sequence). The CDR3 spells CSAPGGGRSPLHF. The CDR3 coding sequence is TGCAGTGCTCCAGGGGGCGGAAGGTCACCCCTCCACTTT.

V usage is TRBV10-1 and J usage is TRBJ2-1, with a tentative D call TRBD2 (6 bases). Germline-derived CDR1 and CDR2 are WNHNN and SYGVQD (reference sequence). V was shortened by 2 bases and J by 9 bases, with 14 bases between the two germline ends. This CDR3 is built from 14 residues. The CDR3 region is CASSERAGGGEQFF. CDR3 in DNA: TGCGCCAGCAGTGAGCGGGCCGGGGGTGGTGAGCAGTTCTTC.